The clone carrying this TCR beta chain was seen only a few times. What it binds is unknown. Expressed TCRB transcripts were sequenced because the isolated RNA had all been reverse transcribed beforehand. TCRdb keeps only in-frame clones here, not all; method: immunoSEQ multiplex PCR. The sample yields some 330,000 clones, around 10% seen once. The data stem from a study of beta chain features in type 1 diabetes. The overall study: All samples together contributed some 100,000,000 sorted cells for examination.

Populations isolated by sorting all had purity greater than 98%. Findings and limits, study-wide: Sequencing of cDNA might inflate the share of cells that strongly express TCR.

The sample consisted of naive CD4+ T cells from blood. The clonotype originates from a woman aged 25 to 39 in good health.

The CDR3 sequence is CASSRKVAGDHEQFF. CDR3 coding DNA: TGTGCCAGCAGCCGAAAGGTAGCGGGAGATCATGAGCAGTTCTTC. The rearrangement joins TRBV11-1 to TRBJ2-1; TRBD2 matches at 9 bases. V gave up 5 bases and J gave up 8 bases; unmatched junction bases: 10. Per the germline V gene, CDR1 is SGHAT and CDR2 is FQDESV (reference sequence). The CDR3 contains 15 residues.